This T cell receptor (beta chain) appears in the sequencing data of a study of T-cell reconstitution after alpha-beta-depleted transplantation in children. Germline V gene lookup returns CDR1 LGHNA and CDR2 YSLEER. The V and J ends lost 0 bases and 7 bases respectively, with 10 bases between them. This CDR3 is 14 amino acids long. This sample's TCRbeta library carried unique molecular identifier barcodes. TCRdb independently ran MiXCR on the PCR reads; one entry per CDR3 protein. The sample lists around 410,000 distinct CDR3 sequences; roughly 11% were seen once. The clonotype originates from a human donor who donated a stem cell graft to a child with acute myeloid leukemia. V is TRBV4-3 and J is TRBJ2-1; D is perhaps TRBD2 (5 bases). The source material was PBMCs from the stem cell graft donor, sampled from the stem cell graft. CDR3 sequence reads: CASSQEASRNEQFF. CDR3 nucleotides: TGCGCCAGCAGCCAAGAGGCTAGCAGGAATGAGCAGTTCTTC.